Listed below are T cell receptor beta chains from one sample, sequenced in a study of cytomegalovirus exposure and HLA in healthy donors. Sequenced by immunoSEQ multiplex PCR; TCRdb stores in-frame clones only, minus some. The sample has around 200,000 clones, just over 75% seen once; the top ten hold roughly 3.6%. Specimen: PBMCs. The receptor source for this set is a woman aged 60 to 75 in good health and CMV-seropositive. Each CDR3 is given with its conserved first and last residue. Fields, in order: clone size, V gene, D gene, J gene, CDR3 DNA, CDR3 protein. The D gene is left open where the match is weak. Size values are once, few and many counts, or a class for expanded clones, and some rows have none.

clone_size: once
v_call: TRBV5-1
d_call: TRBD1
j_call: TRBJ2-7
cdr3_nt: TGCGCCAGCAGCTTGTTAGGACAGGGAACCTACGAGCAGTACTTC
cdr3_aa: CASSLLGQGTYEQYF

clone_size: few
v_call: TRBV19
d_call: TRBD2
j_call: TRBJ2-3
cdr3_nt: TGTGCCAGTAGCCTGGGGGGGGAACGCACAGATACGCAGTATTTT
cdr3_aa: CASSLGGERTDTQYF

clone_size: .
v_call: TRBV7-2
d_call: TRBD1
j_call: TRBJ2-5
cdr3_nt: TGTGCCAGCAGCTTAGCGGGCGGGGACAGGCGAGAGACCCAGTACTTC
cdr3_aa: CASSLAGGDRRETQYF

clone_size: .
v_call: TRBV6-1
d_call: .
j_call: TRBJ1-3
cdr3_nt: TGTGCCAGCAGTGAAGGTCGGCAGGGTGGAAACACCATATATTTT
cdr3_aa: CASSEGRQGGNTIYF

clone_size: .
v_call: TRBV29-1
d_call: TRBD2
j_call: TRBJ2-6
cdr3_nt: TGCAGCGCCCTTGATTCGGGGACTAGCCCCTCTGGGGCCAACGTCCTGACTTTC
cdr3_aa: CSALDSGTSPSGANVLTF

clone_size: .
v_call: TRBV11-2
d_call: .
j_call: TRBJ1-3
cdr3_nt: TGTGCCAGCAGCTCAGGGACATTAAGAGGCACCATATATTTT
cdr3_aa: CASSSGTLRGTIYF

clone_size: once
v_call: TRBV27
d_call: TRBD2
j_call: TRBJ2-5
cdr3_nt: TGTGCCAGCAGTTTATTAGCGGGACAAGAGACCCAGTACTTC
cdr3_aa: CASSLLAGQETQYF

clone_size: .
v_call: TRBV30
d_call: .
j_call: TRBJ1-4
cdr3_nt: TGTGCCGGGACCGAAAAAGCGGTGAATGAAAAACTGTTTTTT
cdr3_aa: CAGTEKAVNEKLFF

clone_size: .
v_call: TRBV13
d_call: .
j_call: TRBJ1-2
cdr3_nt: TGTGCCAGCAGCCCCGCGGCCTTAGGTGGCTACACCTTC
cdr3_aa: CASSPAALGGYTF

clone_size: .
v_call: TRBV30
d_call: .
j_call: TRBJ1-5
cdr3_nt: TGTGCCTGGAGCGCAGGGGTTGGGCCTCAGCCCCAGCATTTT
cdr3_aa: CAWSAGVGPQPQHF

clone_size: .
v_call: TRBV5-5
d_call: .
j_call: TRBJ2-2
cdr3_nt: TGTGCCAGACCAGCGAACACCGGGGAGCTGTTTTTT
cdr3_aa: CARPANTGELFF

clone_size: .
v_call: TRBV30
d_call: .
j_call: TRBJ2-5
cdr3_nt: TGTGCCCGCCGGGGAGCGGGAGAGACCCAGTACTTC
cdr3_aa: CARRGAGETQYF

clone_size: .
v_call: TRBV9
d_call: .
j_call: TRBJ1-1
cdr3_nt: TGTGCCAGCAGCGTAGAGGGGGTTACTGAAGCTTTCTTT
cdr3_aa: CASSVEGVTEAFF

clone_size: .
v_call: TRBV19
d_call: .
j_call: TRBJ1-2
cdr3_nt: TGTGCCAGTTTACGCGCCGGGACAACTTATGGCTACACCTTC
cdr3_aa: CASLRAGTTYGYTF

clone_size: .
v_call: TRBV9
d_call: TRBD2
j_call: TRBJ2-1
cdr3_nt: TGTGCCAGCAGCGTAGGGACGGGAGGGCCCCGGGGTGAGCAGTTCTTC
cdr3_aa: CASSVGTGGPRGEQFF

clone_size: .
v_call: TRBV5-1
d_call: .
j_call: TRBJ2-1
cdr3_nt: TGCGCCAGCAGCTTTATCGAGAATGAGCAGTTCTTC
cdr3_aa: CASSFIENEQFF

clone_size: .
v_call: TRBV19
d_call: TRBD1
j_call: TRBJ1-6
cdr3_nt: TGTGCCAGTAGTCTAGGGATCTCACAGGGGCGAATTAATTCACCCCTCCACTTT
cdr3_aa: CASSLGISQGRINSPLHF

clone_size: .
v_call: TRBV20-1
d_call: .
j_call: TRBJ2-1
cdr3_nt: TGCAGTGCTAGGGGGGCGTACGGGCAGTTCTTC
cdr3_aa: CSARGAYGQFF

clone_size: once
v_call: TRBV5-1
d_call: .
j_call: TRBJ2-2
cdr3_nt: TGCGCCAGCAGGCTGGTAGAGGAGCTGTTTTTT
cdr3_aa: CASRLVEELFF

clone_size: .
v_call: TRBV30
d_call: .
j_call: TRBJ2-7
cdr3_nt: TGTGCCTGGAGTCGCAACCGACAGGTCCCTGGTCCGTACTTC
cdr3_aa: CAWSRNRQVPGPYF

clone_size: few
v_call: TRBV4-3
d_call: TRBD1
j_call: TRBJ1-1
cdr3_nt: TGCGCCAGCAGGCACGGACAGGGAACTTTGAACACTGAAGCTTTCTTT
cdr3_aa: CASRHGQGTLNTEAFF

clone_size: .
v_call: TRBV7-3
d_call: TRBD1
j_call: TRBJ2-5
cdr3_nt: TGTGCCAGCAGCTTATCAGGGACAGGGGGAGAGACCCAGTACTTC
cdr3_aa: CASSLSGTGGETQYF